This TCR beta chain was captured in a study of beta chain features in type 1 diabetes. Notes on the study in general: Researchers report that Type 1 diabetes patients had moderately but significantly shorter TCRB CDR3s across all four CD4+ subsets.

The CDR3 runs 16 residues. Germline V gene lookup returns CDR1 SGHTA and CDR2 FQGNSA. The germline V and J ends were trimmed by 5 bases and 2 bases, with 16 bases remaining between them. Notes on this clone: Its cognate antigen is unknown.

Every isolated RNA sample was fully reverse transcribed, so sequencing captured expressed TCRB transcripts. Sequenced by immunoSEQ multiplex PCR; TCRdb stores in-frame clones only, minus some. Of some 660,000 clones in the sample, more than 13% were seen once. The sequenced sample consisted of naive CD4+ T cells from blood. This chain joins TRBV7-2 and TRBJ1-5, with no clear D. The source of this sequence is a man between 18 and 35 years old with type 1 diabetes. CDR3 bases: TGTGCCAGCAGCCGGGGAAGGGCGAGGGGCAATCAGCCCCAGCATTTT. Translating it yields CASSRGRARGNQPQHF.